Detailed here is one TCR beta chain. What it recognizes is unknown. The data were taken from a study of T cells in Graves' hyperthyroidism and ophthalmopathy. TCR beta CDR3 region amplification was performed from RNA transcripts. With the HTBI primer set, the TCR CDR3 went through a first round of RT-PCR. TCRdb fed the multiplex PCR reads into MiXCR, producing one record per CDR3 protein. This table has a few hundred thousand distinct CDR3 sequences, more than 45% appearing once. Study-level points and caveats: A model of 13 V-J features distinguished ophthalmopathy from stable hyperthyroidism.

Per the germline V gene, CDR1 is DFQATT and CDR2 is SNEGSKA (reference sequence). This CDR3 has 16 residues. Trimming pared 2 bases from V and 7 bases from J, leaving 18 bases between. The TCR originated in a woman aged 18-35 years with Graves' hyperthyroidism. Source material: peripheral blood or thyroid tissue (not recorded which). V gene TRBV20-1 combines with J gene TRBJ1-6, with a tentative D call TRBD1 (6 bases). CDR3 sequence (DNA): TGCAGTGCTAGACCCGGGGGCAGGGTCAGCAATTCACCCCTCCACTTT. Residues: CSARPGGRVSNSPLHF.